These 6 T cell receptor beta chains originate from one sample sequenced in a study of CD4 T cells in relation to SARS-CoV-2 and coronaviruses (dated by TCRdb to 2020 to 2023). Receptor libraries were prepared by the immunoSEQ multiplex PCR assay. Not all clones reach the TCRdb copy of this immuneACCESS table, which keeps in-frame sequences only. Checked studies attribute under half of the gap to unresolved V genes and leave the rest unexplained. A total of some 46,000 clones appear in this sample, over 75% of them only once. The ten largest clones take up 1.4% of the sample. Their cognate antigens are unknown. The sequenced sample was naive CD4+ T cells from PBMCs, cultured in vitro. The cell subset or site label, as the study defines it: naive CD4+ T cells isolated by negative enrichment. The receptors here all came from an adult with COVID-19.

The V call is TRBV12-3 or TRBV12-4, the J call TRBJ2-3; 7 bases align to TRBD2. The CDR3 contains 13 residues. V shed 8 bases and J 0 bases; nucleotides not matched to a gene: 2. CDR3 in DNA: TGTGCCAGCTTAGCGGGTAGCACAGATACGCAGTATTTT. This sequence encodes CASLAGSTDTQYF.

The CDR3 loop reads CASKTTNGPYEQYF. The CDR3 DNA follows: TGTGCCAGCAAGACCACGAACGGGCCTTACGAGCAGTACTTC. This chain links TRBV6-5 with TRBJ2-7; D remains unclear. Germline assignment: CDR1 MNHEY and CDR2 SVGAGI. V lost 7 bases and J 4 bases, leaving 17 bases between the germline ends. There are 14 residues in the CDR3.

This sequence joins TRBV24-1 and TRBJ2-2; TRBD1 might be the D (6 bases). Germline V lookup: CDR1 KGHDR, CDR2 SFDVKD. Trimming removed 3 bases at V and 3 bases at J, with 10 bases between. The CDR3 spans 15 residues. The CDR3 nucleotides read TGTGCCACCAGTGATCGAGGGGGAGACACCGGGGAGCTGTTTTTT. Amino acid sequence: CATSDRGGDTGELFF.

The chain uses TRBV19 and TRBJ2-1; 9 bases are shared with TRBD1. The junction had 10 bases not matched to a gene; V was cut back by 4 bases and J by 0 bases. Per the germline V gene, CDR1 is LNHDA and CDR2 is SQIVND (reference sequence). The length of the CDR3 is 18 residues. The CDR3 sequence is CASSTLRDRVDSYNEQFF. The CDR3 nucleotides read TGTGCCAGTAGTACCCTCCGGGACAGGGTGGACTCCTACAATGAGCAGTTCTTC.

The chain has TRBV2 and TRBJ1-1, with D perhaps TRBD1 (5 bases). The CDR3 is made up of 14 amino acids. Germline CDR1 SNHLY, CDR2 FYNNEI. Trimming left V 6 bases short and J 11 bases short, with 22 bases between. The CDR3 DNA follows: TGTGCCAGCAGGGGACGGCAGGGTCCAGGCTGGGCTTTCTTT. Its protein is CASRGRQGPGWAFF.

The rearrangement joins TRBV28 to TRBJ2-2, with D uncertain. From germline, CDR1 is MDHEN and CDR2 SYDVKM. Trimming cost V 2 bases and J 1 base, with 5 bases left between them. This CDR3 is built from 14 residues. CDR3 region: CASSLQRNTGELFF. The CDR3 coding sequence is TGTGCCAGCAGTTTACAGAGGAACACCGGGGAGCTGTTTTTT. Full variable domain (outside the CDR3, taken from reference TRBV28 and TRBJ2-2): DVKVTQSSRYLVKRTGEKVFLECVQDMDHENMFWYRQDPGLGLRLIYFSYDVKMKEKGDIPEGYSVSREKKERFSLILESASTNQTSMYLCASSLQRNTGELFFGEGSRLTVL.